The clone carrying this TCR beta chain is a singleton in its sample. Its target is not known. This sample was taken from a study of CD8+ T cells in alopecia areata. CDR3 size: 17 residues. Germline assignment: CDR1 SGHNT and CDR2 YYREEE (reference sequence). After removal of 4 bases from V and 4 bases from J, the junction contained 14 bases not matched to a gene. Whole-study results and caveats: Normal skin contains resident alphabeta T cells, and these are also sequenced in scalp samples.

Extraction of RNA preceded its reverse transcription into cDNA, which served as the sequencing template. Using immunoSEQ multiplex PCR, the repertoire was profiled, and TCRdb retains in-frame clones only, with some absent. The table includes about 20,000 clones, 60% to 80% detected once. It was from alopecia areata patients that lesional scalp punch biopsies and peripheral blood were collected. The chain carries TRBV5-4 and TRBJ2-7; 10 bases are a match to TRBD1. The sequence came from a human donor with alopecia areata. The sequencing here drew on skin, taken at week 0. Written as DNA, the CDR3 is TGTGCCAGCAGCCCGCCCCGCCGGGACAGGGGTCGTTACGAGCAGTACTTC. As protein: CASSPPRRDRGRYEQYF. Looking up the rest from reference TRBV5-4 and TRBJ2-7 gives the full variable domain: ETGVTQSPTHLIKTRGQQVTLRCSSQSGHNTVSWYQQALGQGPQFIFQYYREEENGRGNFPPRFSGLQFPNYSSELNVNALELDDSALYLCASSPPRRDRGRYEQYFGPGTRLTVT.